The sequence of this TCR beta chain was determined in a study of shared clonotypes between healthy human individuals. Findings of the study overall: A reduction in generation probabilities was seen for non-shared clonotypes relative to those shared by all four donors.

Method: immunoSEQ multiplex PCR; TCRdb's copy keeps in-frame clones and lacks some. The sample contains some 600,000 clones, roughly 96% of which appear only once. Of note for this clone: What it recognizes is unknown.

CD45RO-negative cells were positively selected for CCR7, leaving out terminally differentiated effector memory CD45RA+ cells. Recent vaccinations or acute infections were absent in the healthy HIV-negative adult donors. V was clipped by 7 bases and J by 3 bases, with 20 bases between them. The CDR3 extends over 15 amino acids. In germline, CDR1 is SGHKS, CDR2 YYEKEE (reference sequence). This TCR was sampled from a woman younger than 45 in good health. This chain uses TRBV5-5 with TRBJ2-7; D possibly corresponds to TRBD2 (6 bases). The sample was naive CD8+ T cells sorted from blood. The CDR3 bases are TGTGCCAGCGGCCTCGGGTATATGGGGGGCTACGAGCAGTACTTC. Its protein is CASGLGYMGGYEQYF.